Shown below are 10 T cell receptor beta chains from a single sample sequenced in a study of cytomegalovirus exposure and HLA in healthy donors. The PCR made use of 60 Vbeta and 13 Jbeta primers. Sequencing was performed with immunoSEQ multiplex PCR; in TCRdb, only in-frame clones are kept and a portion is missing. The sample carries about 160,000 clones, over 75% recorded once. Sample: PBMCs. These receptors all come from a woman aged 25 to 39 in good health and CMV-seronegative.

A remark on this clone: A read error may account for a junction end that differs from germline. The chain links TRBV16 to TRBJ1-2; tentative D call: TRBD1 (5 bases). The CDR3 consists of 16 residues. Germline V lookup: CDR1 KGHSY, CDR2 FQNENV. CDR3 DNA sequence: TGTGCCAGCAGCCCCCGGTGGGCAGGGATTAACGATGGCTACACCTTC. This sequence encodes CASSPRWAGINDGYTF. Full variable domain (rest looked up from reference TRBV16 and TRBJ1-2): GEEVAQTPKHLVRGEGQKAKLYCAPIKGHSYVFWYQQVLKNEFKFLISFQNENVFDETGMPKERFSAKCLPNSPCSLEIQATKLEDSAVYFCASSPRWAGINDGYTFGSGTRLTVV.

The J gene is TRBJ1-2, the V gene TRBV19, with D unclear. The CDR3 sequence is 16 residues long. The V and J ends lost 6 bases and 4 bases respectively, with 21 bases between them. The germline V gene encodes CDR1 LNHDA and CDR2 SQIVND (reference sequence). CDR3 in amino acids: CASSQLPGTLRYGYTF. CDR3 sequence (DNA): TGTGCCAGTAGCCAACTCCCGGGTACCCTTCGCTATGGCTACACCTTC.

This clone has just one count. The chain couples TRBV29-1 to TRBJ1-1, with no clear D. The germline CDR1 and CDR2 sequences are SQVTM and ANQGSEA. CDR3 length equals 13 residues. With 4 bases removed from V and 4 bases from J, the gap between germline ends came to 13 bases. CDR3 DNA: TGCAGCGTTGTTGGGCAATTCGGCACTGAAGCTTTCTTT. Translating it yields CSVVGQFGTEAFF.

The chain joins TRBV7-2 to TRBJ2-7; 9 bases map to TRBD2. The CDR3 sequence is 15 residues long. Trimming at V came to 3 bases and at J to 3 bases, leaving 6 bases not matched to a gene. The V gene's germline CDR1 is SGHTA and CDR2 FQGNSA. In DNA, the CDR3 is TGTGCCAGCAGCTTCGGGTCTAGCGGGGTCTACGAGCAGTACTTC. Translated, it gives CASSFGSSGVYEQYF.

V and J are TRBV4-2 and TRBJ2-7; 9 positions match TRBD2. There are 15 residues in the CDR3. V was clipped by 1 base and J by 3 bases; unmatched bases: 4. The germline V gene encodes CDR1 LGHNA and CDR2 YNFKEQ. CDR3: CASSQVASGVYEQYF. The CDR3 DNA sequence: TGTGCCAGCAGCCAAGTGGCTAGCGGGGTCTACGAGCAGTACTTC.

The rearrangement joins TRBV20-1 to TRBJ2-7; D not certain. Looked up from germline, CDR1 is DFQATT and CDR2 is SNEGSKA (reference sequence). The CDR3 consists of 10 residues. The V and J ends lost 7 bases and 7 bases respectively, with 11 bases between them. CDR3 sequence (DNA): TGCAGTGGGTCCGGTTTGGAGCAGTACTTC. The encoded protein is CSGSGLEQYF.

J is TRBJ1-1 and V is TRBV7-9; no reliable D call. The germline V and J ends were trimmed by 1 base and 5 bases, with 8 bases remaining between them. The CDR3 is 13 residues long. Germline V gene data show CDR1 as SEHNR and CDR2 as FQNEAQ (reference sequence). The CDR3 protein is CASSLDRGTEAFF. The CDR3 region has the DNA TGTGCCAGCAGCTTAGATCGAGGGACTGAAGCTTTCTTT.

The chain carries TRBV10-3 and TRBJ1-2; D is ambiguous. The germline V gene encodes CDR1 ENHRY and CDR2 SYGVKD. With 3 bases removed from V and 7 bases from J, the gap between germline ends came to 9 bases. The CDR3 has 12 residues. The CDR3 reads CAISESTGGYTF. The CDR3 DNA sequence: TGTGCCATCAGTGAATCGACGGGTGGCTACACCTTC.

The chain uses TRBV5-1 and TRBJ2-1; TRBD2 matches at 8 bases. V dropped 2 bases and J dropped 4; count of bases not matched to a gene: 5. CDR3 length: 15 residues. Germline CDR1 is SGHRS and CDR2 is YFSETQ. As DNA, the CDR3 is TGCGCCAGCAGCTTTTGGGCGGGGGGATACAATGAGCAGTTCTTC. Amino acids: CASSFWAGGYNEQFF.

The chain uses TRBV7-9 and TRBJ1-2; the D gene is possibly TRBD1 (6 bases). The CDR3 has 13 residues. CDR1 is SEHNR, CDR2 FQNEAQ, per germline (reference sequence). V was pared by 5 bases and J by 4 bases, with 11 bases between. This CDR3 reads CASSPGHSYGYTF. The CDR3 nucleotides are TGTGCCAGCAGCCCGGGACACAGCTATGGCTACACCTTC.